This record concerns one T cell receptor beta chain sequence. What it recognizes is unknown. The sample belongs to a study of shared clonotypes between healthy human individuals. Study overall: The people who gave samples were two women and three men aged 18 to 49. Study-wide points: About 5% of naive CD4 clonotypes were shared across several donors. Blood was the sole source, and tissue repertoires probably differ.

CD4+ cells were split into CD45RA+ naive and CD45RA-negative memory subsets. Germline-derived CDR1 and CDR2 are SGHDT and YYEEEE. V lost 2 bases to trimming and J lost 2 bases, with 10 bases between them. The CDR3 is made up of 14 amino acids. Sequenced by immunoSEQ multiplex PCR; TCRdb stores in-frame clones only, minus some. The data show hundreds of thousands of clones, 95% to 98% seen once. Sequenced sample: naive CD4+ T cells sorted from blood. Subset indicated: CD45RA+ positively selected. This rearrangement joins TRBV5-6 to TRBJ1-1; TRBD1 might be the D (5 bases). The clonotype was recovered from a woman aged 25 to 45 in good health. CDR3 nucleotides: TGTGCCAGCAGCTTCCGAGGGGCAAACACTGAAGCTTTCTTT. The encoded protein is CASSFRGANTEAFF.